The clone carrying this T cell receptor (beta chain) was seen many times. What it recognizes is unknown. Germline CDR1 and CDR2: LNHNV and YYDKDF (reference sequence). The CDR3 consists of 15 residues. Trimming left V 2 bases short and J 5 bases short, with 14 bases between. This sample is part of a study of CD8 T cells in ankylosing spondylitis. TCR beta libraries were made by quantitative 5'-RACE with molecular barcodes. TCRdb analysed the 5' RACE reads with MiXCR anew, one entry per CDR3 protein. This table has some 140,000 distinct CDR3 sequences, under 20% appearing once. Whole-study findings and limits: Disease-linked clones reportedly showed significant enrichment in matched ankylosing spondylitis synovial fluid. There was a TCR beta motif, made of eight highly homologous variants, that appeared characteristic of ankylosing spondylitis blood. Disease-associated clonotypes exhibited CD8+ identity and were relatively infrequent in peripheral blood.

Sequencing was performed on blood, either unsorted or a sorted T cell fraction (not recorded which). This sequence originates from a male donor with ankylosing spondylitis. The chain couples TRBV15 to TRBJ2-3, with a weak D call TRBD2 (5 bases). The CDR3 loop is CATSRTRRPRDTQYF. The CDR3 nucleotides are TGTGCCACCAGCAGAACTAGGAGGCCCCGAGATACGCAGTATTTT.